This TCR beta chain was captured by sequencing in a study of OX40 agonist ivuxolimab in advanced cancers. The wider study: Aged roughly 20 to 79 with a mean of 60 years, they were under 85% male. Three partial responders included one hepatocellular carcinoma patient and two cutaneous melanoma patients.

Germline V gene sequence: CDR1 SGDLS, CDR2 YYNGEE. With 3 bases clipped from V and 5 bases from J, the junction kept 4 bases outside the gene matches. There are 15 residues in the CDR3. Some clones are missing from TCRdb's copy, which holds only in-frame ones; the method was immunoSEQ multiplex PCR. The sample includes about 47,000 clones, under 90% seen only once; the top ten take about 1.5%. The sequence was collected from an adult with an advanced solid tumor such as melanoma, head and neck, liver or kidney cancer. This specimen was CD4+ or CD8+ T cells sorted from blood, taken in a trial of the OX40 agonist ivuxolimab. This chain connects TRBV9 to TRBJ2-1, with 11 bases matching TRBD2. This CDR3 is CASSAGLAEHNEQFF. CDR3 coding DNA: TGTGCCAGCAGCGCGGGACTAGCGGAGCACAATGAGCAGTTCTTC.